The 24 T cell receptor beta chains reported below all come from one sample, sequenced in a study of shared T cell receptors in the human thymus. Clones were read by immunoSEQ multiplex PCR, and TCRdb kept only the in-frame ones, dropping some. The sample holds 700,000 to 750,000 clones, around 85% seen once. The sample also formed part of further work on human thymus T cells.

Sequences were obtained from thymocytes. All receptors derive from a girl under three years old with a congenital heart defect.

The CDR3 nucleotides are TGCAGCGTTGAAATACGGGCCAGGGAAAACTACGAGCAGTACTTC. As protein: CSVEIRARENYEQYF. The rearrangement links TRBV29-1 to TRBJ2-5, with D perhaps matching TRBD1 (5 bases). The better agreement between TRBJ2-7 and the DNA end casts doubt on the J call. The CDR3 sequence is 15 residues long. The germline CDR1 and CDR2 sequences are SQVTM and ANQGSEA.

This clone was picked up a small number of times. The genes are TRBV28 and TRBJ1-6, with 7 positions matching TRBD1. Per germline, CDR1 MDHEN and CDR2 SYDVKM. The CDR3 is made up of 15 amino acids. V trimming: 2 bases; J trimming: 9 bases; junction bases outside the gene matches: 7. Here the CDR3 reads CASSLRQGDGSPLHF. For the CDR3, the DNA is TGTGCCAGCAGTTTACGGCAGGGGGATGGTTCACCCCTCCACTTT.

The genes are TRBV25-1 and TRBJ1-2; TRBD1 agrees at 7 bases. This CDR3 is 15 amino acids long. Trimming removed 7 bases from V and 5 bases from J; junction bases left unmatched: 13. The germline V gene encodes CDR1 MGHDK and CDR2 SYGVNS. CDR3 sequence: CASTSYPRTGYGYTF. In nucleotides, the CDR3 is TGTGCCAGCACTAGCTACCCCCGGACAGGTTATGGCTACACCTTC.

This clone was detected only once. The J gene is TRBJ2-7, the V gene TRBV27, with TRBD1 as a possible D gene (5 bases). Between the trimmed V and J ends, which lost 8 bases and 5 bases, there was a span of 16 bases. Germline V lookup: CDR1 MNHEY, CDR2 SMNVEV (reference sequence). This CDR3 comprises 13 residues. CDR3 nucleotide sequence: TGTGCCAGCTTCTTTAGGCCAGGGAACGAGCAGTACTTC. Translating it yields CASFFRPGNEQYF.

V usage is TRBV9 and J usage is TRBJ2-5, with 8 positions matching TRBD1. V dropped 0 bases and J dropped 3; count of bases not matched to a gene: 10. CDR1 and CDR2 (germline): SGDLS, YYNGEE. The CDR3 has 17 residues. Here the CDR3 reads CASSVDGWRQGKETQYF. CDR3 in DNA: TGTGCCAGCAGCGTAGATGGGTGGAGACAGGGGAAAGAGACCCAGTACTTC.

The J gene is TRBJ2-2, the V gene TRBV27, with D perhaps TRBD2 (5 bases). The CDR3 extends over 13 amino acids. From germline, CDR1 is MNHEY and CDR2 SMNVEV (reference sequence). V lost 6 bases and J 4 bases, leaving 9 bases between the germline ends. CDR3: CASRTRVTGELFF. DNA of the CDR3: TGTGCCAGCAGAACTAGGGTCACCGGGGAGCTGTTTTTT.

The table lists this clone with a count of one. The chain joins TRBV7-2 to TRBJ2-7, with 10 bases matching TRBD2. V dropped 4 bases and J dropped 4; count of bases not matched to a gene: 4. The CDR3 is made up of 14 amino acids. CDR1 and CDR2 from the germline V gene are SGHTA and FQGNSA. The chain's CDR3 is CASSYRTSGYEQYF. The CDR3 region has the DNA TGTGCCAGCAGCTACCGGACTAGCGGTTACGAGCAGTACTTC.

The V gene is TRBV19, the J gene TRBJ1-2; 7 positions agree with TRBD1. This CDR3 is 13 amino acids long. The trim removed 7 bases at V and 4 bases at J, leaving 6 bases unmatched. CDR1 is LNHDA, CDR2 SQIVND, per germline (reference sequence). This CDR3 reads CASIGTDPYGYTF. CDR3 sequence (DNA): TGTGCCAGTATCGGGACAGACCCCTATGGCTACACCTTC.

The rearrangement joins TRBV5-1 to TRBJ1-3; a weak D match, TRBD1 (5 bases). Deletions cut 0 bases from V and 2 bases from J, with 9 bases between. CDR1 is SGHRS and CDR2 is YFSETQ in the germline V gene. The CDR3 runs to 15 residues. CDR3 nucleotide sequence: TGCGCCAGCAGCTTGGGCCCAGGGACTGGAAACACCATATATTTT. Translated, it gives CASSLGPGTGNTIYF. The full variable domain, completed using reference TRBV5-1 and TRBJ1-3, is KAGVTQTPRYLIKTRGQQVTLSCSPISGHRSVSWYQQTPGQGLQFLFEYFSETQRNKGNFPGRFSGRQFSNSRSEMNVSTLELGDSALYLCASSLGPGTGNTIYFGEGSWLTVV.

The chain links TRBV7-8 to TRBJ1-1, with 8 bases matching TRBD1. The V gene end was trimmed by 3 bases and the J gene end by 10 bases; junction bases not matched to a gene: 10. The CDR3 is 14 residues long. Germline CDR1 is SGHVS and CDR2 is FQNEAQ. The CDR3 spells CASSFSSRGRTAFF. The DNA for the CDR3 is TGTGCCAGCAGCTTCTCTTCCAGGGGGCGCACAGCTTTCTTT.

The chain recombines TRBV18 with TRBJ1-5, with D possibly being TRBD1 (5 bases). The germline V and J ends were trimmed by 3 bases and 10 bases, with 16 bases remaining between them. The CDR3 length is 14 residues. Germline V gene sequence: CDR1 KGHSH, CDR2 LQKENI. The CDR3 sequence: CASSPTDDGGPQHF. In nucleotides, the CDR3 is TGTGCCAGCTCACCGACAGACGATGGCGGTCCCCAGCATTTT.

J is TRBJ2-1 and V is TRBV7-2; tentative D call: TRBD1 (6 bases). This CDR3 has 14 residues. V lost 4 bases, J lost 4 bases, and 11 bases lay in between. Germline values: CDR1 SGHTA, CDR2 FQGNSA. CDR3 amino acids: CASSSDRTYNEQFF. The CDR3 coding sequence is TGTGCCAGCAGCTCCGACAGGACTTACAATGAGCAGTTCTTC.

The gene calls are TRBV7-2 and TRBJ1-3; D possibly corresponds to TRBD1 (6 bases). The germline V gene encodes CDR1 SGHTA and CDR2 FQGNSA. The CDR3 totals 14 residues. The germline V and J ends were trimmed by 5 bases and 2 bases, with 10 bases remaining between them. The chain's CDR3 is CASSPDSAGNTIYF. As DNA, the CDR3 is TGTGCCAGCAGCCCGGACAGCGCTGGAAACACCATATATTTT.

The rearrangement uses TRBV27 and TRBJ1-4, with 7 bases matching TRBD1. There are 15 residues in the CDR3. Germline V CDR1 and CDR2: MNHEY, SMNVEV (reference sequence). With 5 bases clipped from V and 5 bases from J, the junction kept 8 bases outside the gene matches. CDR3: CASSAYTGENEKLFF. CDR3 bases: TGTGCCAGCAGTGCTTATACAGGGGAGAATGAAAAACTGTTTTTT. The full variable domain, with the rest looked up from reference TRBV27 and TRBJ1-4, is EAQVTQNPRYLITVTGKKLTVTCSQNMNHEYMSWYRQDPGLGLRQIYYSMNVEVTDKGDVPEGYKVSRKEKRNFPLILESPSPNQTSLYFCASSAYTGENEKLFFGSGTQLSVL.

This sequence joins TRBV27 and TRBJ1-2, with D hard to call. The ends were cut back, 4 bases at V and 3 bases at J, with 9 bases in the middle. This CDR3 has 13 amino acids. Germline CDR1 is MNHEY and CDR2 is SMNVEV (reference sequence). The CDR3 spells CASSSLSDYGYTF. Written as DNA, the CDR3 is TGTGCCAGCAGTTCCCTTTCCGACTATGGCTACACCTTC.

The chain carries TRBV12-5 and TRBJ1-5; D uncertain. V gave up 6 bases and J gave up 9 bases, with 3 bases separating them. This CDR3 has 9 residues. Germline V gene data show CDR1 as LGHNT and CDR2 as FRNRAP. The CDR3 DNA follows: TGTGCTAGTGGGAGGCCCCAGCATTTT. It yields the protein CASGRPQHF. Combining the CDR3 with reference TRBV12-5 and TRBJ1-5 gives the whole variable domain DARVTQTPRHKVTEMGQEVTMRCQPILGHNTVFWYRQTMMQGLELLAYFRNRAPLDDSGMPKDRFSAEMPDATLATLKIQPSEPRDSAVYFCASGRPQHFGDGTRLSIL.

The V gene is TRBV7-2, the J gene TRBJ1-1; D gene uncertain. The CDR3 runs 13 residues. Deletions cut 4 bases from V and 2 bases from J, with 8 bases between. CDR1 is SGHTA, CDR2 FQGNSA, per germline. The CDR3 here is CASSYGSNTEAFF. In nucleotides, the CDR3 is TGTGCCAGCAGCTACGGGTCAAACACTGAAGCTTTCTTT.

The CDR3 DNA reads as TGTGCCAGCTCACACAGGACAGGATCTAACCGGAACACTGAAGCTTTCTTT. Amino acid sequence: CASSHRTGSNRNTEAFF. The chain uses TRBV18 and TRBJ1-1, with TRBD1 matching over 7 bases. The junction had 12 bases not matched to a gene; V was cut back by 4 bases and J by 1 base. The CDR3 sequence is 17 residues long. CDR1 and CDR2 from the germline V gene are KGHSH and LQKENI.

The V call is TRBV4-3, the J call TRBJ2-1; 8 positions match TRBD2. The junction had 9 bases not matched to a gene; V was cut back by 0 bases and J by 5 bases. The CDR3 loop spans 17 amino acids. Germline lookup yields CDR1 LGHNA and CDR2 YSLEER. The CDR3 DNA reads TGCGCCAGCAGCCAAGATCTCGAAGCGGGGGTCGACAATGAGCAGTTCTTC. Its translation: CASSQDLEAGVDNEQFF.

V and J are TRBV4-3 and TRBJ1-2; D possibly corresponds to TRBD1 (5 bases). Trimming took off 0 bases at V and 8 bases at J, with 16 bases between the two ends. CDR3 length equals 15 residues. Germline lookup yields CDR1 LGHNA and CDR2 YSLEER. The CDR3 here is CASSQESGGRGGYTF. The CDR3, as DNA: TGCGCCAGCAGCCAAGAATCGGGGGGAAGAGGGGGCTACACCTTC.

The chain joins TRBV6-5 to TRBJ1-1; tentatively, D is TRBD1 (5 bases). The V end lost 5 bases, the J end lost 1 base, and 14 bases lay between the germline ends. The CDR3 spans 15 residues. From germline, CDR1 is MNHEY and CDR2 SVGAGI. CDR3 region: CASSKDLTANTEAFF. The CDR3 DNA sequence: TGTGCCAGCAGTAAAGACTTGACAGCGAACACTGAAGCTTTCTTT.

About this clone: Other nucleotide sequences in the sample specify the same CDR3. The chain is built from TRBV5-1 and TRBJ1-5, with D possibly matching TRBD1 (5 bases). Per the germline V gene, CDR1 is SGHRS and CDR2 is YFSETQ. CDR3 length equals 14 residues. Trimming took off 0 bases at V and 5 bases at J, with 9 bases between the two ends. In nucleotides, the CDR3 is TGCGCCAGCAGCTTGGGGGGGGGAGATCAGCCCCAGCATTTT. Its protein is CASSLGGGDQPQHF.

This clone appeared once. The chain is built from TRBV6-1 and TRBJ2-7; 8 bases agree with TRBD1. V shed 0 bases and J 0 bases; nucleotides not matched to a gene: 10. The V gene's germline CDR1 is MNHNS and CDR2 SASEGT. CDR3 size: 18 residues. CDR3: CASSEAPGRGLYSYEQYF. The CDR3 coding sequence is TGTGCCAGCAGTGAAGCGCCGGGCAGGGGGCTATACTCCTACGAGCAGTACTTC.

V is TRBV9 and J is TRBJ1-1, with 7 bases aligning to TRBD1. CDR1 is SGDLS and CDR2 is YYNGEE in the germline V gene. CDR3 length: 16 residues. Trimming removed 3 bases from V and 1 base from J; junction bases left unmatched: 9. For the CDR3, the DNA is TGTGCCAGCAGCGAGATAAGAGGGGGCTGGAACACTGAAGCTTTCTTT. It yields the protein CASSEIRGGWNTEAFF.